The TCR beta chain under discussion was sequenced for a study of CD8+ T cells in alopecia areata. Study-level information: Treated patients were dosed with oral tofacitinib, taking 5 to 10 mg twice daily.

Peripheral blood and lesional scalp punch biopsies came from alopecia areata patients. Study results and limitations: Affected scalp, especially in alopecia totalis/universalis, had a higher clonality than normal scalp did.

As concerns this clone: What it binds is unknown.

Sequencing used cDNA as its template, made by extracting RNA and reverse transcribing it. The table came from immunoSEQ multiplex PCR; TCRdb's copy has only in-frame clones and leaves some out. The table includes about 200,000 clones, about 53% detected once. V gave up 2 bases and J gave up 7 bases, with 15 bases separating them. The CDR3 runs 15 residues. Germline values: CDR1 MDHEN, CDR2 SYDVKM. The clonotype originates from a human donor with alopecia areata. The material was CD4+ T cells sorted from blood, obtained at week 0. The V and J genes are TRBV28 and TRBJ1-5, with a weak D call TRBD1 (5 bases). In nucleotides, the CDR3 is TGTGCCAGCAGTTTAAGACCGGGGCGAGGGCAGCCCCAGCATTTT. This gives the protein CASSLRPGRGQPQHF.